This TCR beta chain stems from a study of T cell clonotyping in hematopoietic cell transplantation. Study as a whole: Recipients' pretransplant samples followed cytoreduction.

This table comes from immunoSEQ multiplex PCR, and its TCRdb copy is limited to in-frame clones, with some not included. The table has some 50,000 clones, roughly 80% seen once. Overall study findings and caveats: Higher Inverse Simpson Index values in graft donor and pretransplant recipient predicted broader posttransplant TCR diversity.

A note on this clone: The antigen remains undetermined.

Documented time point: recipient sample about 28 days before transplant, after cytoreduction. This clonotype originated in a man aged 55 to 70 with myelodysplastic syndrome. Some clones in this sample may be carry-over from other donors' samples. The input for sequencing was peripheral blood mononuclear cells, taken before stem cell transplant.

The CDR3 sequence: CASSFSPQGQVNTEAFF. DNA of the CDR3: TGTGCCAGCAGCTTTAGCCCCCAGGGACAGGTGAACACTGAAGCTTTCTTT. J is TRBJ1-1 and V is TRBV5-4, with TRBD1 identical over 8 bases. Germline CDR1 reads SGHNT; CDR2 reads YYREEE (reference sequence). The CDR3 is 17 residues long. Trimming took 2 bases from V and 0 from J; bases not matched to a gene: 9.